The clone carrying this T cell receptor beta chain was detected only a few times. Its antigen is still unknown. These data originate in a study of T cells in Graves' hyperthyroidism and ophthalmopathy. At the level of the study: Blood from the periphery was taken at initial diagnosis, before any treatment. General study points: Blood shared most expanded thyroid clonotypes above 0.001.

The V and J ends lost 0 bases and 0 bases respectively, with 18 bases between them. This CDR3 has 18 residues. Germline CDR1 is SGHRS and CDR2 is YFSETQ. Diagnostic decisions used clinical symptoms, serum thyroxine and TRAb, thyroid ultrasound and orbital computed tomography. From RNA transcripts, TCR beta CDR3 regions were amplified. The TCR CDR3 was amplified in a first-round RT-PCR using the HTBI primer set. Via MiXCR, TCRdb re-called the multiplex PCR reads, giving one row per CDR3 protein. Of approximately 400,000 distinct CDR3 sequences listed, less than 20% are singletons. Material: blood. This chain links TRBV5-1 with TRBJ2-5, with a tentative D call TRBD1 (6 bases). The clonotype comes from a man aged 18 to 30 with Graves' ophthalmopathy. The CDR3 region is CASSLGGRQAYNQETQYF. The CDR3 DNA follows: TGCGCCAGCAGCTTGGGTGGGCGACAGGCGTACAACCAAGAGACCCAGTACTTC.